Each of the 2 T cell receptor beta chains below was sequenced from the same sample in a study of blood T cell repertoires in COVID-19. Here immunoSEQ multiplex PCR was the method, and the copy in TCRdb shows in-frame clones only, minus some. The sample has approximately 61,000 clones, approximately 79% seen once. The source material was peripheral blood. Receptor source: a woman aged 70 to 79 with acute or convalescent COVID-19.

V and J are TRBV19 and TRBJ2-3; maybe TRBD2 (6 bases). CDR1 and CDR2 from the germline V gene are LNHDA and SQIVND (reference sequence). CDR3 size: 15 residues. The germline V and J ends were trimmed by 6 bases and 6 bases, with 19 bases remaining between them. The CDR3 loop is CASSYSTGGPDTQYF. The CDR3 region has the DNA TGTGCCAGTAGCTATAGCACCGGAGGGCCCGATACGCAGTATTTT.

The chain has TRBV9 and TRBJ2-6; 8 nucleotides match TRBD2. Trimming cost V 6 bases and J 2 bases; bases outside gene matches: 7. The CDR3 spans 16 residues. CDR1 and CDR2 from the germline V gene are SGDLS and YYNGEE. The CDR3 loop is CASNLGLAAGANVLTF. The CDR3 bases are TGTGCCAGCAATCTAGGACTAGCCGCTGGGGCCAACGTCCTGACTTTC.